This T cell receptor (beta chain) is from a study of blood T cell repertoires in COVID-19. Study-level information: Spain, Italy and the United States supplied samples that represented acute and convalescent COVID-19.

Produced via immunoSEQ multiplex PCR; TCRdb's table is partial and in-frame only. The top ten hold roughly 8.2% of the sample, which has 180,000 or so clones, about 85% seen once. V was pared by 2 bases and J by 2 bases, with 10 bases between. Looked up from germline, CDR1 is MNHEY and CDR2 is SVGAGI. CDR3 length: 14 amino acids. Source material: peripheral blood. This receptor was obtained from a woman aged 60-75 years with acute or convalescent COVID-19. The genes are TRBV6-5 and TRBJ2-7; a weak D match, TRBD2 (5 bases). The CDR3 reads CASSYSDSAYEQYF. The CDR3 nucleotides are TGTGCCAGCAGTTACAGTGATAGCGCCTACGAGCAGTACTTC.